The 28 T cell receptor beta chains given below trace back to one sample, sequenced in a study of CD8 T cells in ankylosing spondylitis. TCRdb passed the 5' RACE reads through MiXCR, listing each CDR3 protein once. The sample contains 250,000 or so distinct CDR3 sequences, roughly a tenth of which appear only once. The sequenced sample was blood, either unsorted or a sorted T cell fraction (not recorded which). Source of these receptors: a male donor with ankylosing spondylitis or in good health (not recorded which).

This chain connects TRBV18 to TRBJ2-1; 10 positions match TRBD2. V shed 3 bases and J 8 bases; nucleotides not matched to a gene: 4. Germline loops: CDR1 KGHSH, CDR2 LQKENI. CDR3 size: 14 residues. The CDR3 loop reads CASSPLAGEDEQFF. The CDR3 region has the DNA TGTGCCAGCTCACCCCTAGCGGGAGAGGATGAGCAGTTCTTC.

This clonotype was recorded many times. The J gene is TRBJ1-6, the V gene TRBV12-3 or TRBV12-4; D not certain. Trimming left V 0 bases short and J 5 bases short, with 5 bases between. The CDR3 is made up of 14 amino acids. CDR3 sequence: CASSLAGDNSPLHF. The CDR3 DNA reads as TGTGCCAGCAGTTTAGCGGGAGATAATTCACCCCTCCACTTT.

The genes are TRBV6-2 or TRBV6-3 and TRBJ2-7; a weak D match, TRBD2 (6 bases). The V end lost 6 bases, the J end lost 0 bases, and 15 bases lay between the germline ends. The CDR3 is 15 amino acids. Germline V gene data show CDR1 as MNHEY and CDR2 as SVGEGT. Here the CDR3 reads CASSGSGTPSYEQYF. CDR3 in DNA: TGTGCCAGCAGCGGTTCGGGGACTCCCTCCTACGAGCAGTACTTC.

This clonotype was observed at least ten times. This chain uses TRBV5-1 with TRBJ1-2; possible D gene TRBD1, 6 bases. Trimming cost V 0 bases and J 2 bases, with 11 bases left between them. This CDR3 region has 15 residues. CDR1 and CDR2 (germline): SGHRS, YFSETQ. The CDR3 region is CASSLDWQGNYGYTF. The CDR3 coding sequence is TGCGCCAGCAGCTTGGATTGGCAGGGGAACTATGGCTACACCTTC. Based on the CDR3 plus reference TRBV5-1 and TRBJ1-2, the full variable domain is KAGVTQTPRYLIKTRGQQVTLSCSPISGHRSVSWYQQTPGQGLQFLFEYFSETQRNKGNFPGRFSGRQFSNSRSEMNVSTLELGDSALYLCASSLDWQGNYGYTFGSGTRLTVV.

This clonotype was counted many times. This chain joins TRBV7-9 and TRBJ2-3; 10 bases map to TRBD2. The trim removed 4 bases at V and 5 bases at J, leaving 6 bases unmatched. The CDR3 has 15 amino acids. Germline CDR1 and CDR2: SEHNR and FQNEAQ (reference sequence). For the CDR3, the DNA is TGTGCCAGCAGCTGGGGACTAGCGAAAGGAGATACGCAGTATTTT. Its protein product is CASSWGLAKGDTQYF. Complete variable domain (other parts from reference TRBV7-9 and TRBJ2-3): DTGVSQNPRHKITKRGQNVTFRCDPISEHNRLYWYRQTLGQGPEFLTYFQNEAQLEKSRLLSDRFSAERPKGSFSTLEIQRTEQGDSAMYLCASSWGLAKGDTQYFGPGTRLTVL.

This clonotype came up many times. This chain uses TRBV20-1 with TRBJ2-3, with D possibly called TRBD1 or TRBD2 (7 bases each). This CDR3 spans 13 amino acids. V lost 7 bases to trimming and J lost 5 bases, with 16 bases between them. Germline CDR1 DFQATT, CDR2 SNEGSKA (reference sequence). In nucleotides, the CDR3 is TGCAGTGTCCCCAGGGGGGGGGGAGATACGCAGTATTTT. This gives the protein CSVPRGGGDTQYF.

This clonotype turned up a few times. This CDR3 reads CASSLVTGASSYEQYF. The CDR3, as DNA: TGTGCCAGCAGCTTAGTAACTGGGGCGAGCTCCTACGAGCAGTACTTC. The chain links TRBV7-2 to TRBJ2-7; possibly TRBD1 for D (5 bases). The V end lost 1 base, the J end lost 0 bases, and 13 bases lay between the germline ends. This CDR3 is built from 16 residues. Germline V lookup: CDR1 SGHTA, CDR2 FQGNSA. The variable domain in full, with the rest retrieved from reference TRBV7-2 and TRBJ2-7, is GAGVSQSPSNKVTEKGKDVELRCDPISGHTALYWYRQSLGQGLEFLIYFQGNSAPDKSGLPSDRFSAERTGGSVSTLTIQRTQQEDSAVYLCASSLVTGASSYEQYFGPGTRLTVT.

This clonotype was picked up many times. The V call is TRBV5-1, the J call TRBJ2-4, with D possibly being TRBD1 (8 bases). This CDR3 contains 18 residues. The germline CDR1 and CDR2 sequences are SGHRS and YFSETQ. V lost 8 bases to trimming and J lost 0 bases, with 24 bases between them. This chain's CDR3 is CASRATTGGVLAKNIQYF. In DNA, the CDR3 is TGCGCCAGTAGAGCGACCACAGGGGGGGTACTAGCCAAAAACATTCAGTACTTC.

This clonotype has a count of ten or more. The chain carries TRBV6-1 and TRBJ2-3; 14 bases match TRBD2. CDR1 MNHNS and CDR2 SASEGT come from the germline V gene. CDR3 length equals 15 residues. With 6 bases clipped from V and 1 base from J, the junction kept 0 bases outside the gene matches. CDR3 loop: CASRGLAGGTDTQYF. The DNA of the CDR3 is TGTGCCAGCAGGGGACTAGCGGGAGGCACAGATACGCAGTATTTT.

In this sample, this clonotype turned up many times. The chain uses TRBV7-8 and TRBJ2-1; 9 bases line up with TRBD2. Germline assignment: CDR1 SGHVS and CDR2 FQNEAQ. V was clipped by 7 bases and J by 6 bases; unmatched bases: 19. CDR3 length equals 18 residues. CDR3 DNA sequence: TGTGCCAGCACCCCGCCCCGGCGGGAGGGGGGTTATCGCAATGAGCAGTTCTTC. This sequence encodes CASTPPRREGGYRNEQFF. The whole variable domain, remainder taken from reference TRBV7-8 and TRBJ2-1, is GAGVSQSPRYKVAKRGQDVALRCDPISGHVSLFWYQQALGQGPEFLTYFQNEAQLDKSGLPSDRFFAERPEGSVSTLKIQRTQQEDSAVYLCASTPPRREGGYRNEQFFGPGTRLTVL.

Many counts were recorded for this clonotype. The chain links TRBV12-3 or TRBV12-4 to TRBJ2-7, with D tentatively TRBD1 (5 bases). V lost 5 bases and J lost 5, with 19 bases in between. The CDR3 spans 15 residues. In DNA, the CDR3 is TGTGCCAGCAGTGCCCTTCTTGGGGCAGGGAACGAGCAGTACTTC. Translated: CASSALLGAGNEQYF.

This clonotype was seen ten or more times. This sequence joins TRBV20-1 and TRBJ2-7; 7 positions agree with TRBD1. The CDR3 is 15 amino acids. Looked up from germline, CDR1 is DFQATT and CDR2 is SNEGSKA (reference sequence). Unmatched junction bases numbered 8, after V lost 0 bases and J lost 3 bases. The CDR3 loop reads CSARDPLGTVYEQYF. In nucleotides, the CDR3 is TGCAGTGCTAGAGACCCCCTCGGGACAGTCTACGAGCAGTACTTC.

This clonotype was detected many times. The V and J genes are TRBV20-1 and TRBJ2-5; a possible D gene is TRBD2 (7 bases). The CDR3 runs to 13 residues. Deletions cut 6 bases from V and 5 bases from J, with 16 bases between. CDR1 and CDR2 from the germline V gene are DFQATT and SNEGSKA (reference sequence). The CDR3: CSAPRGGAETQYF. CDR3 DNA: TGCAGTGCCCCTAGGGGGGGGGCGGAGACCCAGTACTTC.

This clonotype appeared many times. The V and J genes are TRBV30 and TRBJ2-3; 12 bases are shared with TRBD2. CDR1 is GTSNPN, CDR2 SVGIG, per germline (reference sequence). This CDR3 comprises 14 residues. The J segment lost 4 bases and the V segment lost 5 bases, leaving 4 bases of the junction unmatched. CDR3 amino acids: CAWWRLAGADTQYF. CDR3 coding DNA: TGTGCCTGGTGGAGACTAGCGGGAGCAGATACGCAGTATTTT.

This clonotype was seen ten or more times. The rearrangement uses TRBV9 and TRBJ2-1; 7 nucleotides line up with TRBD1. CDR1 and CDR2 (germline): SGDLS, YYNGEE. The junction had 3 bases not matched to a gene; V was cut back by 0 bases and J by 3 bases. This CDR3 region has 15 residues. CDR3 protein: CASSVAQGRYNEQFF. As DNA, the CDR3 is TGTGCCAGCAGCGTAGCACAGGGGCGCTACAATGAGCAGTTCTTC.

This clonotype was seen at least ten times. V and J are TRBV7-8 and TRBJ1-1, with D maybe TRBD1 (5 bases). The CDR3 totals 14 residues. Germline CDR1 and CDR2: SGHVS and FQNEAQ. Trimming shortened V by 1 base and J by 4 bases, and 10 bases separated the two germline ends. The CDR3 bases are TGTGCCAGCAGCTTAGAACGGGGGATCACTGAAGCTTTCTTT. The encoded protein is CASSLERGITEAFF.

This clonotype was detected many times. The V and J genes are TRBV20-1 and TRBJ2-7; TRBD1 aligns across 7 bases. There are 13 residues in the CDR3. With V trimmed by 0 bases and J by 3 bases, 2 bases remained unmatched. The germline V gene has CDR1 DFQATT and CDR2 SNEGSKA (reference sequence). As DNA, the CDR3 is TGCAGTGCTAGAGAGGGACAGAACTACGAGCAGTACTTC. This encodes CSAREGQNYEQYF.

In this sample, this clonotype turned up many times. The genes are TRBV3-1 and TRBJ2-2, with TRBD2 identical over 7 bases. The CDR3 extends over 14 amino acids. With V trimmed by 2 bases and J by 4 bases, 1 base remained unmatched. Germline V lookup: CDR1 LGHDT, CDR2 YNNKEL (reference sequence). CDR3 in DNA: TGTGCCAGCAGCCAATCGGGGGGCACCGGGGAGCTGTTTTTT. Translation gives CASSQSGGTGELFF.

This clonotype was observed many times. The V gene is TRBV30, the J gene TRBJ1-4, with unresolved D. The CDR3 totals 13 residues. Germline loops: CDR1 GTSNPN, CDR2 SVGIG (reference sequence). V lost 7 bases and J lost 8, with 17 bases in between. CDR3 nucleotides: TGTGCCTCCACACTCGAGGATGGGGAAAAACTGTTTTTT. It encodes CASTLEDGEKLFF. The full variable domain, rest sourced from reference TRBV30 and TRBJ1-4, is SQTIHQWPATLVQPVGSPLSLECTVEGTSNPNLYWYRQAAGRGLQLLFYSVGIGQISSEVPQNLSASRPQDRQFILSSKKLLLSDSGFYLCASTLEDGEKLFFGSGTQLSVL.

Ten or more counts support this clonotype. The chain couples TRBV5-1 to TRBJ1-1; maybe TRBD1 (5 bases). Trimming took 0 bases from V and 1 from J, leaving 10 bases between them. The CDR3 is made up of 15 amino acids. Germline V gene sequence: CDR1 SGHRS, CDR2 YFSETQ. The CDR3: CASSLAPGRNTEAFF. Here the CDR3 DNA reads TGCGCCAGCAGCTTGGCCCCAGGGAGGAACACTGAAGCTTTCTTT. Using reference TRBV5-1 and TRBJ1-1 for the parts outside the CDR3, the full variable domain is KAGVTQTPRYLIKTRGQQVTLSCSPISGHRSVSWYQQTPGQGLQFLFEYFSETQRNKGNFPGRFSGRQFSNSRSEMNVSTLELGDSALYLCASSLAPGRNTEAFFGQGTRLTVV.

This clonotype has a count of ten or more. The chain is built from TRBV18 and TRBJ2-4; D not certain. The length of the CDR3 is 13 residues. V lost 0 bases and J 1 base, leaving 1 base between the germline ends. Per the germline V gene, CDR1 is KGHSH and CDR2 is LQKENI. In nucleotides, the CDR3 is TGTGCCAGCTCACCACCCGCCAAAAACATTCAGTACTTC. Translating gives CASSPPAKNIQYF.

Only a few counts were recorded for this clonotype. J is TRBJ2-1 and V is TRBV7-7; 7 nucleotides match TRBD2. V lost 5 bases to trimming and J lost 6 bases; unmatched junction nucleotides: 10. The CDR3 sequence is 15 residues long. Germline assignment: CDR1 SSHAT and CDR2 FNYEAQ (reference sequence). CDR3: CASSAREDQANEQFF. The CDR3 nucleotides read TGTGCCAGCAGCGCCCGGGAGGACCAGGCCAATGAGCAGTTCTTC.

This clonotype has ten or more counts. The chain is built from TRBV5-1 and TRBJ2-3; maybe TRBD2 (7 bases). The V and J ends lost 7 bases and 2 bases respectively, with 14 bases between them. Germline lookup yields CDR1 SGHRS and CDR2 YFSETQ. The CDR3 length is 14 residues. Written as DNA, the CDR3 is TGCGCCAGCGCTGGGCGGGGGCCCACAGATACGCAGTATTTT. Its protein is CASAGRGPTDTQYF.

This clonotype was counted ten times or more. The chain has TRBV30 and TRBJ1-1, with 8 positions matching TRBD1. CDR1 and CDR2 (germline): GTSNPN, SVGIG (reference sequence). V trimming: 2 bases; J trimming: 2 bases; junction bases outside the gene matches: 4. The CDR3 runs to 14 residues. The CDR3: CAWSKTGGNTEAFF. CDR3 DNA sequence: TGTGCCTGGAGTAAAACAGGGGGAAACACTGAAGCTTTCTTT.

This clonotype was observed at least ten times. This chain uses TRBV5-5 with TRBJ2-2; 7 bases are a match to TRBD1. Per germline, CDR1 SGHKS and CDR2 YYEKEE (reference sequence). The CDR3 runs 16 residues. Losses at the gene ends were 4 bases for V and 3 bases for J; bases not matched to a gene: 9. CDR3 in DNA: TGTGCCAGCAGCCAGCATCCAGGACAGGACACCGGGGAGCTGTTTTTT. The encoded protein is CASSQHPGQDTGELFF. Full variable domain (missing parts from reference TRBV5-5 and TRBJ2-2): DAGVTQSPTHLIKTRGQQVTLRCSPISGHKSVSWYQQVLGQGPQFIFQYYEKEERGRGNFPDRFSARQFPNYSSELNVNALLLGDSALYLCASSQHPGQDTGELFFGEGSRLTVL.

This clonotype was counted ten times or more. This chain's CDR3 is CASKTTDPVLEGYTF. The DNA of the CDR3 is TGTGCCAGCAAGACCACGGATCCAGTATTGGAGGGCTACACCTTC. The chain uses TRBV6-1 and TRBJ1-2; D remains ambiguous. CDR3 length equals 15 residues. V lost 7 bases, J lost 8 bases, and 23 bases lay in between. The germline CDR1 and CDR2 sequences are MNHNS and SASEGT.

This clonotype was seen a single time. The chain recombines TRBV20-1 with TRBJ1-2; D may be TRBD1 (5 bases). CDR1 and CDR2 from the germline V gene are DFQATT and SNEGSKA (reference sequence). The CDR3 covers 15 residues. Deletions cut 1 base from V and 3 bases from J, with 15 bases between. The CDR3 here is CSARALPQGDYGYTF. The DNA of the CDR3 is TGCAGTGCTAGAGCCTTGCCTCAGGGAGACTATGGCTACACCTTC.

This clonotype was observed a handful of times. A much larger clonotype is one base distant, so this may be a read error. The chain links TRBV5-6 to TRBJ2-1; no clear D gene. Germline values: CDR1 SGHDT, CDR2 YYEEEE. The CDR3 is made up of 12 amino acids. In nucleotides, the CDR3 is TGTGCTTCCCTGAGTGTCTACAATGAGCAGTTCTTC. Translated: CASLSVYNEQFF.